This T cell receptor beta chain is drawn from a study of beta chain features in type 1 diabetes. The V gene's germline CDR1 is SGHAT and CDR2 FQNNGV. V gave up 2 bases and J gave up 2 bases, with 9 bases separating them. The CDR3 is 14 residues long. Isolated RNA was reverse transcribed in full, so expressed TCRB transcripts were sequenced. Using immunoSEQ multiplex PCR, the repertoire was profiled, and TCRdb retains in-frame clones only, with some absent. The sample contains over 120,000 clones, 9% to 9.5% of which appear only once. This chain joins TRBV11-2 and TRBJ1-1; D remains unclear. Sample: central memory CD4+ T cells from blood. This sequence originates from a man aged 18-30 years in good health. CDR3 DNA: TGTGCCAGCAGCTTACCTGGGCTCAACACTGAAGCTTTCTTT. Residues: CASSLPGLNTEAFF.